Following are 6 T cell receptor beta chains from one sample sequenced in a study of T cell clonality in common variable immunodeficiency. The data were produced by immunoSEQ multiplex PCR, yet TCRdb's version contains in-frame clones alone and is incomplete. The table records about 74,000 clones without singletons, the ten largest covering approximately 0.84%. Source material: peripheral blood mononuclear cells. All receptors derive from a person between 18 and 75 years old in good health.

This clone was detected many times. The missing CDR3 end, 3 residues past where the read stops, is filled in from the germline J gene. J is TRBJ2-5 and V is TRBV12-3 or TRBV12-4; 8 bases line up with TRBD1. J lost 7 bases, V lost 7 bases, and 14 bases had no gene match. The CDR3 consists of 15 residues. The CDR3 bases that were read are TGTGCCAGCACCCCCCGGACAGGGTCAAGGGGGACC. Translation: CASTPRTGSRGT. In full, the CDR3 is CASTPRTGSRGTQYF.

This clone appeared many times. The CDR3 goes on 3 residues after the read ends, and that part is filled in from the germline J gene. The genes are TRBV7-3 and TRBJ2-3; 11 bases are shared with TRBD2. V was pared by 1 base and J by 3 bases, with 6 bases of the junction left unmatched. This CDR3 region has 17 residues. CDR1 and CDR2 from the germline V gene are SGHTA and FQGTGA. CDR3 bases read: TGTGCCAGCAGCTTAAAGGGTCTAGCGGGAGGTACAGATACG. The encoded protein is CASSLKGLAGGTDT. The full CDR3 sequence reads CASSLKGLAGGTDTQYF.

This clone was detected many times. The read comes to an end 3 residues before the CDR3 does, leaving the germline J gene to fill in the end. The chain employs TRBV7-2 and TRBJ1-1; D uncertain. Deletions cut 5 bases from V and 7 bases from J, with 17 bases between. The length of the CDR3 is 14 residues. Germline loops: CDR1 SGHTA, CDR2 FQGNSA. The CDR3 bases that were read are TGTGCCAGCAGCGTGGGTTCCGTCGCGGGTGAA. Translation gives CASSVGSVAGE. The full CDR3 reads CASSVGSVAGEAFF.

This clone was detected ten times or more. Sequencing ends 3 residues short of the CDR3 end; the germline J gene provides the rest. V usage is TRBV20-1 and J usage is TRBJ2-1; TRBD2 matches at 8 bases. V dropped 0 bases and J dropped 4; count of bases not matched to a gene: 8. Per germline, CDR1 DFQATT and CDR2 SNEGSKA (reference sequence). The CDR3 is 16 amino acids. CDR3 DNA, as far as it was read: TGCAGTGCTAGAGAACCAACCGGGACTAGGTACAATGAG. It encodes CSAREPTGTRYNE. The full CDR3 sequence reads CSAREPTGTRYNEQFF.

There are many counts of this clone. The missing CDR3 end, 3 residues past where the read stops, is filled in from the germline J gene. V gene TRBV12-3 or TRBV12-4 combines with J gene TRBJ2-2; the D is unclear. V lost 2 bases and J 4 bases, leaving 8 bases between the germline ends. The CDR3 consists of 14 residues. The part of the CDR3 DNA that was read is TGTGCCAGCAGTTTAACGCGTTCCACCGGGGAG. This encodes CASSLTRSTGE. The entire CDR3 reads CASSLTRSTGELFF.

The sample holds many counts of this clone. From the germline J gene comes the end of the CDR3, since the read stops 3 residues before it. The chain uses TRBV20-1 and TRBJ2-2; D is perhaps TRBD2 (6 bases). Trimming removed 0 bases from V and 3 bases from J, with 14 bases in between. Germline CDR1 reads DFQATT; CDR2 reads SNEGSKA (reference sequence). The CDR3 sequence is 16 residues long. CDR3 bases read: TGCAGTGCTAGAGATCCCCGGAGGGGAGACACCGGGGAG. Its protein is CSARDPRRGDTGE. The whole CDR3 region reads CSARDPRRGDTGELFF.